Listed below are T cell receptor beta chains from one sample, sequenced in a study of blood T cell repertoires in COVID-19. Sequencing used immunoSEQ multiplex PCR; TCRdb keeps in-frame clones, though not all of them. This table has under 450,000 clones, approximately 90% appearing once. Source material: PBMCs or T cells enriched from blood (not recorded which). These receptors were collected from a woman aged 35 to 49 who had been exposed to COVID-19. CDR3s leave out the opening cysteine and the closing phenylalanine or tryptophan. Each record gives: V gene, J gene, CDR3 protein.

>TRBV14|TRBJ2-2
ASSRVSGTGELF
>TRBV5-1|TRBJ2-7
ASSLVAGGLRNEQY
>TRBV12-3/TRBV12-4|TRBJ1-2
ASRDSLNYGYT
>TRBV4-1|TRBJ2-7
ASSRGLGSGEQY
>TRBV25-1|TRBJ2-7
ASTAPGLNEQY
>TRBV7-9|TRBJ1-5
ASSLDSGNQPQH
>TRBV5-4|TRBJ2-1
ASSLGGVTDEQF
>TRBV21-1|TRBJ1-1
ASRRTGKRTEAF
>TRBV7-9|TRBJ2-5
ASSLVVTSAQETQY
>TRBV14|TRBJ1-2
ASSRTPGQGVYGYT
>TRBV25-1|TRBJ2-3
ASSLSGRMTDTQY
>TRBV6-2/TRBV6-3|TRBJ2-1
ASSYPGFSSYNEQF
>TRBV7-8|TRBJ1-2
ASSLAHSGDGYT
>TRBV6-5|TRBJ1-4
ASSYSTGSGEKLF
>TRBV15|TRBJ2-1
ATSRDLAGGNNEQF
>TRBV30|TRBJ2-1
AQRLAGYNEQF
>TRBV5-1|TRBJ2-5
ASSLLGPQGLGTQY
>TRBV5-1|TRBJ2-1
ASSWPGASGGNEQF